In this sample, the clone carrying this TCR beta chain turned up many times. TCRdb ran MiXCR on the PCR reads and lists one entry per CDR3 protein. The sample lists 400,000 to 600,000 distinct CDR3 sequences, about 20% occurring once. Trimming cost V 0 bases and J 1 base, with 8 bases left between them. This CDR3 is built from 15 residues. CDR1 and CDR2 from the germline V gene are SGHDN and FVKESK. The record originates from a study of molecular identifiers for immune sequencing clone quantification. This receptor was obtained from a human donor in good health. Some libraries in this study had Jurkat cell RNA spiked in. V gene TRBV14 combines with J gene TRBJ2-3; D is perhaps TRBD2 (5 bases). Sequencing input: naive CD8+ T cells from blood, with Jurkat cell RNA spiked in. Subset meaning: FACS-sorted CD8+CD4-CCR7+CD45RA+ naive T cells. This CDR3 is CASSQDVSGTDTQYF. Here the CDR3 DNA reads TGTGCCAGCAGCCAAGATGTTAGCGGCACAGATACGCAGTATTTT.